Below, 24 T cell receptor beta chains from the same sample are listed, as sequenced in a study of blood T cells in healthy people across ages. Through a sample-barcoded 5' primer and a J-beta primer mix, a second PCR was run for roughly 7 to 11 cycles. Using its own MiXCR run on the 5' RACE reads, TCRdb lists one record per CDR3 protein. Of approximately 850,000 distinct CDR3 sequences in the sample, 40% to 50% were seen once. Sequencing input: blood. These receptors came from a man in his 60s in good health.

The chain recombines TRBV7-9 with TRBJ2-5, with D tentatively TRBD2 (5 bases). This CDR3 has 14 residues. V lost 4 bases to trimming and J lost 4 bases, with 13 bases between them. CDR1 is SEHNR, CDR2 FQNEAQ, per germline (reference sequence). CDR3 sequence (DNA): TGTGCCAGCAGCTCGGGTACGGGGTCAGAGACCCAGTACTTC. Translating it yields CASSSGTGSETQYF. Drawing the rest from reference TRBV7-9 and TRBJ2-5, the complete variable domain is DTGVSQNPRHKITKRGQNVTFRCDPISEHNRLYWYRQTLGQGPEFLTYFQNEAQLEKSRLLSDRFSAERPKGSFSTLEIQRTEQGDSAMYLCASSSGTGSETQYFGPGTRLLVL.

The chain recombines TRBV6-5 with TRBJ1-5, with 10 bases that match TRBD1. From germline, CDR1 is MNHEY and CDR2 SVGAGI. The CDR3 consists of 16 residues. The trim removed 6 bases at V and 5 bases at J, leaving 10 bases unmatched. CDR3 sequence: CASSLTSGTGDQPQHF. The CDR3 DNA follows: TGTGCCAGCAGCCTAACATCGGGGACAGGGGATCAGCCCCAGCATTTT.

This clonotype came up a few times. This chain connects TRBV20-1 to TRBJ2-7, with 7 nucleotides matching TRBD2. TRBJ2-5 matches the DNA end more closely, so the J call is doubtful. Germline CDR1 reads DFQATT; CDR2 reads SNEGSKA (reference sequence). The CDR3 is 14 residues long. Here the CDR3 reads CSAREAGSGETQYF. Written as DNA, the CDR3 is TGCAGTGCTAGAGAAGCGGGGTCGGGGGAGACCCAGTACTTC.

V usage is TRBV7-3 and J usage is TRBJ2-1; D is undetermined. This CDR3 has 15 amino acids. Germline CDR1 is SGHTA and CDR2 is FQGTGA. Trimming stripped 4 bases from V and 5 bases from J, with 15 bases between. CDR3: CASSSRATFNNEQFF. Here the CDR3 DNA reads TGTGCCAGCAGCTCCCGGGCCACATTTAACAATGAGCAGTTCTTC. The whole variable domain, filled in from reference TRBV7-3 and TRBJ2-1, reads GAGVSQTPSNKVTEKGKYVELRCDPISGHTALYWYRQSLGQGPEFLIYFQGTGAADDSGLPNDRFFAVRPEGSVSTLKIQRTERGDSAVYLCASSSRATFNNEQFFGPGTRLTVL.

The rearrangement uses TRBV4-1 and TRBJ2-3, with 12 bases lining up with TRBD2. Trimming took 1 base from V and 3 from J; bases not matched to a gene: 11. CDR3 size: 19 residues. From germline, CDR1 is MGHRA and CDR2 YSYEKL. Written as DNA, the CDR3 is TGCGCCAGCAGCCAAGGCCCCCCACTAGCGGGGGGAGGGACAGATACGCAGTATTTT. It yields the protein CASSQGPPLAGGGTDTQYF.

The chain joins TRBV20-1 to TRBJ2-3; D is perhaps TRBD2 (5 bases). The CDR3 has 12 amino acids. Trimming removed 8 bases from V and 8 bases from J, with 17 bases in between. Per the germline V gene, CDR1 is DFQATT and CDR2 is SNEGSKA (reference sequence). Here the CDR3 reads CSLVYSGGTQYF. Here the CDR3 DNA reads TGCAGTCTCGTTTACTCTGGAGGTACGCAGTATTTT.

This rearrangement joins TRBV20-1 to TRBJ2-4; possible D gene TRBD1, 6 bases. The J call may be faulty, since TRBJ2-7 better matches the DNA end. CDR1 and CDR2 from the germline V gene are DFQATT and SNEGSKA (reference sequence). The CDR3 length is 14 residues. The CDR3 is CSARGDGQTYEQYF. The CDR3 DNA reads as TGCAGTGCTAGGGGGGATGGACAGACCTACGAGCAGTACTTC.

This chain uses TRBV11-1 with TRBJ2-5, with D perhaps matching TRBD1 or TRBD2 (5 bases each). This CDR3 has 13 residues. From germline, CDR1 is SGHAT and CDR2 FQDESV (reference sequence). V shed 10 bases and J shed 3 bases, with 15 bases lying between them. The CDR3 is CATQLGVKETQYF. CDR3 DNA: TGTGCCACCCAGCTGGGGGTTAAAGAGACCCAGTACTTC.

This chain uses TRBV9 with TRBJ2-2, with D possibly being TRBD1 or TRBD2 (5 bases each). CDR1 is SGDLS and CDR2 is YYNGEE in the germline V gene. V was trimmed by 4 bases and J by 4 bases, leaving 14 bases between them. There are 15 residues in the CDR3. DNA of the CDR3: TGTGCCAGCAGCATGGGGACCCCTGGCACCGGGGAGCTGTTTTTT. Its translation: CASSMGTPGTGELFF.

The chain carries TRBV6-2 or TRBV6-3 and TRBJ2-1; 11 nucleotides line up with TRBD2. The CDR3 is made up of 18 amino acids. V dropped 0 bases and J dropped 3; count of bases not matched to a gene: 7. Germline-derived CDR1 and CDR2 are MNHEY and SVGEGT. The CDR3 region has the DNA TGTGCCAGCAGTTACTCGAAGTCTAGCGGGGGGTTCTACAATGAGCAGTTCTTC. Its translation is CASSYSKSSGGFYNEQFF.

DNA for the CDR3: TGCAGTGCTAGAAGCCAACAGGGGGCGTTAGGCAATGAGCAGTACTTC. Its protein product is CSARSQQGALGNEQYF. The chain is built from TRBV20-1 and TRBJ2-5; TRBD1 agrees at 9 bases. The V segment lost 2 bases and the J segment 11 bases; nucleotides outside the gene matches: 18. Germline CDR1 and CDR2: DFQATT and SNEGSKA (reference sequence). There are 16 residues in the CDR3.

V and J are TRBV7-9 and TRBJ2-4; D unresolved. Between the trimmed V and J ends, which lost 1 base and 0 bases, there was a span of 10 bases. The germline gives CDR1 SEHNR, CDR2 FQNEAQ (reference sequence). The CDR3 is made up of 16 amino acids. The CDR3 DNA follows: TGTGCCAGCAGCTTAGGACGGTCTCTAGCCAAAAACATTCAGTACTTC. This codes for CASSLGRSLAKNIQYF. The full variable domain, rest sourced from reference TRBV7-9 and TRBJ2-4, is DTGVSQNPRHKITKRGQNVTFRCDPISEHNRLYWYRQTLGQGPEFLTYFQNEAQLEKSRLLSDRFSAERPKGSFSTLEIQRTEQGDSAMYLCASSLGRSLAKNIQYFGAGTRLSVL.

The CDR3 spells CASSSRRVGQGALDEQYF. CDR3 in DNA: TGTGCCAGCAGCTCTCGGCGGGTAGGACAGGGGGCGCTCGACGAGCAGTACTTC. The chain uses TRBV7-9 and TRBJ2-7, with 11 positions matching TRBD1. CDR1 and CDR2 from the germline V gene are SEHNR and FQNEAQ (reference sequence). Trimming cost V 4 bases and J 5 bases; bases outside gene matches: 16. The CDR3 contains 18 residues.

This chain connects TRBV29-1 to TRBJ1-1; D not certain. V was trimmed by 6 bases and J by 8 bases, leaving 16 bases between them. This CDR3 comprises 12 residues. CDR1 and CDR2 from the germline V gene are SQVTM and ANQGSEA. The CDR3 region is CSVSGGFGEAFF. CDR3 bases: TGCAGCGTCTCCGGCGGGTTTGGCGAAGCTTTCTTT.

This clonotype was found a few times. The genes are TRBV7-2 and TRBJ1-1, with 7 bases fitting TRBD1. The CDR3 has 13 amino acids. Trimming at V came to 4 bases and at J to 3 bases, leaving 2 bases not matched to a gene. Germline CDR1 is SGHTA and CDR2 is FQGNSA. The CDR3 here is CASSYDRDTEAFF. The CDR3 DNA follows: TGTGCCAGCAGCTATGACAGGGACACTGAAGCTTTCTTT.

Worth noting for this clonotype: An end of the junction differs from the germline gene, which may be a read error. The J gene is TRBJ2-3, the V gene TRBV5-1; no clear D. CDR1 is SGHRS, CDR2 YFSETQ, per germline. The CDR3 is 13 amino acids. CDR3 in amino acids: CTSSQTPTDTQYF. In nucleotides, the CDR3 is TGCACCAGCAGCCAAACCCCGACAGATACGCAGTATTTT.

V usage is TRBV3-1 and J usage is TRBJ2-1; 12 nucleotides align to TRBD2. The germline CDR1 and CDR2 sequences are LGHDT and YNNKEL (reference sequence). The V and J ends lost 5 bases and 7 bases, in that order; junction bases with no gene match: 12. The CDR3 has 17 amino acids. CDR3 amino acids: CASSCRVGLAGKNEQFF. The DNA of the CDR3 is TGTGCCAGCAGCTGCCGAGTAGGACTAGCGGGAAAAAATGAGCAGTTCTTC.

This clonotype was detected only a few times. The chain combines TRBV6-6 with TRBJ2-1; possible D gene TRBD2, 5 bases. Trimming took 0 bases from V and 4 from J, leaving 10 bases between them. CDR3 size: 15 residues. The germline V gene encodes CDR1 MNHNY and CDR2 SVGAGI (reference sequence). The CDR3 sequence: CASSYSAAYYNEQFF. CDR3 DNA: TGTGCCAGCAGTTACTCAGCGGCTTATTACAATGAGCAGTTCTTC.

The rearrangement links TRBV20-1 to TRBJ2-7; D might be TRBD2 (5 bases). From germline, CDR1 is DFQATT and CDR2 SNEGSKA (reference sequence). Trimming cost V 1 base and J 4 bases, with 8 bases left between them. The CDR3 spans 12 residues. The CDR3 DNA reads TGCAGTGCTAGAGTAGAGGGATACGAGCAGTACTTC. Amino acid sequence: CSARVEGYEQYF.

The J gene is TRBJ2-1, the V gene TRBV29-1; TRBD1 matches at 9 bases. Germline CDR1 is SQVTM and CDR2 is ANQGSEA. V trimming: 4 bases; J trimming: 10 bases; junction bases outside the gene matches: 11. The CDR3 extends over 14 amino acids. CDR3 amino acids: CSVGGQGNSREQFF. The CDR3 DNA is TGCAGCGTTGGGGGACAGGGAAACTCAAGGGAGCAGTTCTTC.

The V call is TRBV4-3, the J call TRBJ2-7; no reliable D call. The CDR3 loop spans 14 amino acids. Germline CDR1 reads LGHNA; CDR2 reads YSLEER. V lost 4 bases and J 6 bases, leaving 16 bases between the germline ends. This CDR3 reads CASSRSPSTLEQYF. As DNA, the CDR3 is TGCGCCAGCAGCCGTTCCCCCTCGACCCTCGAGCAGTACTTC.

A few counts support this clonotype. CDR3 DNA sequence: TGTGCCAGCAGAACCGGACCTAACTCCTACGAGCAGTACTTC. It specifies CASRTGPNSYEQYF. The V and J genes are TRBV6-6 and TRBJ2-7; D is unclear. CDR1 MNHNY and CDR2 SVGAGI come from the germline V gene (reference sequence). This CDR3 spans 14 amino acids. V lost 6 bases and J lost 0, with 12 bases in between.

The rearrangement uses TRBV7-3 and TRBJ2-1, with TRBD2 identical over 8 bases. The CDR3 runs 14 residues. CDR1 and CDR2 from the germline V gene are SGHTA and FQGTGA. J gave up 10 bases and V 5 bases, and 10 bases lay outside the gene matches. The chain's CDR3 is CASSVFGGGDEQFF. In DNA form, the CDR3 reads TGTGCCAGCAGCGTCTTCGGGGGGGGGGACGAGCAGTTCTTC.

Concerning this clonotype: A much larger clone is a single base away; this may be a read error. This chain uses TRBV11-3 with TRBJ2-3; TRBD2 might be the D (6 bases). The germline V gene encodes CDR1 SGHNT and CDR2 YENEEA. This CDR3 region has 14 residues. Trimming took 3 bases from V and 2 from J, leaving 9 bases between them. CDR3 sequence (DNA): TGTGCCAGCAGCTTCGGCGGGGACACAGATACGCAGTATTTT. It specifies CASSFGGDTDTQYF.